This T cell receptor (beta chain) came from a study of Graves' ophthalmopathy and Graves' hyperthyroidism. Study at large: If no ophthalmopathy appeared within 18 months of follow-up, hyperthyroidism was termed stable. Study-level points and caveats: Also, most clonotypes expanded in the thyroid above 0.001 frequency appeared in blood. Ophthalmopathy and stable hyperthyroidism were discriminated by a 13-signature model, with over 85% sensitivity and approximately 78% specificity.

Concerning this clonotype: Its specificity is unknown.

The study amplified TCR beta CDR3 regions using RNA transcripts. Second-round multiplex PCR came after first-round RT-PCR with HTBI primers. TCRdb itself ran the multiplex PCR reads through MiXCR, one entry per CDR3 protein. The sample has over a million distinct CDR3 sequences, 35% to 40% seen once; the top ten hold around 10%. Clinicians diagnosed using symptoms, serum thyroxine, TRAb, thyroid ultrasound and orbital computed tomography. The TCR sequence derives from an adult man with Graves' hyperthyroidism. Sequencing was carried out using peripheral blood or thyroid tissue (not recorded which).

The CDR3 DNA reads as TGTGCCAGCAGCGTAGGTCCCCACCGGTACCAAGAGACCCAGTACTTC. Translating it yields CASSVGPHRYQETQYF. The chain couples TRBV9 to TRBJ2-5; no clear D gene. The ends were cut back, 0 bases at V and 0 bases at J, with 12 bases in the middle. The CDR3 has 16 amino acids. Germline assignment: CDR1 SGDLS and CDR2 YYNGEE.